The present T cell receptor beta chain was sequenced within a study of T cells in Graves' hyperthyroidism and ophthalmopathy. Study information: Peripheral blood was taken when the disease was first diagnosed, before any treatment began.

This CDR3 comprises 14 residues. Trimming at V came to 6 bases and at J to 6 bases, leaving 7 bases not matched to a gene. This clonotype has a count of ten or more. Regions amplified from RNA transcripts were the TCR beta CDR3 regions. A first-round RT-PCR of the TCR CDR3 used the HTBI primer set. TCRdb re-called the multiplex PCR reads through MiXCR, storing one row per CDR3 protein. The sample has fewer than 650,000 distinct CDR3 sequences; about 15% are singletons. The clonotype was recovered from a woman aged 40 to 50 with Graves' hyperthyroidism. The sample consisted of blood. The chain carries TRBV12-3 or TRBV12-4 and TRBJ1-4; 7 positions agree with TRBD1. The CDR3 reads CASRTGAEDEKLFF. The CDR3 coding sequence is TGTGCCAGCAGAACAGGGGCGGAAGATGAAAAACTGTTTTTT.